This section outlines one TCR beta chain sequence together with its context. This sample stems from a study of T cell changes during pregnancy in multiple sclerosis. The assay was immunoSEQ multiplex PCR, and TCRdb's table has in-frame clones only and misses some. The table lists some 56,000 clones, around 92% of them singletons. The CDR3 is 14 residues long. The V and J ends lost 1 base and 4 bases respectively, with 10 bases between them. Germline-derived CDR1 and CDR2 are LNHNV and YYDKDF (reference sequence). The V call is TRBV15, the J call TRBJ1-2; tentative D call: TRBD1 (5 bases). Sequencing used CD4+ T cells from peripheral blood mononuclear cells, obtained after pregnancy. The TCR comes from a female donor with multiple sclerosis, enrolled in a pregnancy study. The CDR3 loop is CATSRARQTYGYTF. The DNA for the CDR3 is TGTGCCACCAGCAGAGCGAGACAGACCTATGGCTACACCTTC.